Presented here are 30 T cell receptor beta chains from one specimen sequenced in a study of cytomegalovirus exposure and HLA in healthy donors. PCR amplification relied on 60 Vbeta primers (plus 13 Jbeta primers). The method was immunoSEQ multiplex PCR; TCRdb's version includes in-frame clones alone and lacks a portion of them. The sample consists of about 150,000 clones, roughly 79% of them appearing once. Sequenced sample: PBMCs. These receptors all stem from a male donor in good health and CMV-seronegative.

This chain uses TRBV2 with TRBJ1-2; TRBD1 aligns across 8 bases. Germline-derived CDR1 and CDR2 are SNHLY and FYNNEI. This CDR3 is 15 amino acids long. J gave up 1 base and V 3 bases, and 4 bases lay outside the gene matches. The CDR3 region is CASSETGQDNYGYTF. The CDR3 DNA follows: TGTGCCAGCAGTGAGACGGGACAGGATAACTATGGCTACACCTTC.

This clone was counted a few times. The V and J genes are TRBV4-3 and TRBJ1-3; 7 bases are shared with TRBD1. The germline CDR1 and CDR2 sequences are LGHNA and YSLEER. V trimming: 4 bases; J trimming: 0 bases; junction bases outside the gene matches: 9. This CDR3 spans 17 amino acids. The chain's CDR3 is CASSPRYGTVSGNTIYF. In DNA, the CDR3 is TGCGCCAGCAGCCCAAGATACGGGACAGTCTCTGGAAACACCATATATTTT.

This clone was found once. The chain couples TRBV30 to TRBJ1-2; D is possibly TRBD1 (5 bases). Germline assignment: CDR1 GTSNPN and CDR2 SVGIG (reference sequence). Trimming cost V 4 bases and J 7 bases, with 10 bases left between them. The CDR3 consists of 11 residues. CDR3: CAWTQGGGYTF. The CDR3 DNA reads TGTGCCTGGACTCAGGGTGGTGGCTACACCTTC.

This chain links TRBV15 with TRBJ1-3; 8 bases fit TRBD1. CDR3 length equals 20 residues. After removal of 1 base from V and 4 bases from J, the junction contained 18 bases not matched to a gene. The germline V gene has CDR1 LNHNV and CDR2 YYDKDF (reference sequence). The CDR3 DNA follows: TGTGCCACCAGCAGAGTCCTCACCGTCAATGGACAGGGTATCGGAAACACCATATATTTT. Translating gives CATSRVLTVNGQGIGNTIYF.

The chain uses TRBV11-3 and TRBJ1-1; 8 nucleotides match TRBD1. In germline, CDR1 is SGHNT, CDR2 YENEEA. This CDR3 has 14 residues. V shed 5 bases and J 7 bases; nucleotides not matched to a gene: 9. CDR3 bases: TGTGCCAGCAGCAATCGACAGGGGAGGGATGAAGCTTTCTTT. Translated: CASSNRQGRDEAFF. Looking up the rest from reference TRBV11-3 and TRBJ1-1 gives the full variable domain: EAGVVQSPRYKIIEKKQPVAFWCNPISGHNTLYWYLQNLGQGPELLIRYENEEAVDDSQLPKDRFSAERLKGVDSTLKIQPAELGDSAVYLCASSNRQGRDEAFFGQGTRLTVV.

This chain joins TRBV19 and TRBJ1-4; 10 bases are shared with TRBD1. Trimming took 4 bases from V and 1 from J; bases not matched to a gene: 15. Germline loops: CDR1 LNHDA, CDR2 SQIVND (reference sequence). The CDR3 has 20 amino acids. The CDR3 spells CASSSRQGAHLIGTNEKLFF. The CDR3 DNA follows: TGTGCCAGTAGTAGCCGACAGGGGGCGCATTTAATAGGAACTAATGAAAAACTGTTTTTT. Full variable domain (remainder filled in from reference TRBV19 and TRBJ1-4): DGGITQSPKYLFRKEGQNVTLSCEQNLNHDAMYWYRQDPGQGLRLIYYSQIVNDFQKGDIAEGYSVSREKKESFPLTVTSAQKNPTAFYLCASSSRQGAHLIGTNEKLFFGSGTQLSVL.

The rearrangement uses TRBV6-5 and TRBJ2-7; the D gene is possibly TRBD2 (5 bases). Germline V gene sequence: CDR1 MNHEY, CDR2 SVGAGI. Trimming cost V 5 bases and J 2 bases, with 10 bases left between them. The CDR3 is made up of 13 amino acids. For the CDR3, the DNA is TGTGCCAGCAGTGAAGGGCGGGCCTACGAGCAGTACTTC. This translates into CASSEGRAYEQYF.

The chain has TRBV2 and TRBJ1-3; D is perhaps TRBD1 (5 bases). The CDR3 is made up of 15 amino acids. V gave up 7 bases and J gave up 0 bases, with 13 bases separating them. Per germline, CDR1 SNHLY and CDR2 FYNNEI. This chain's CDR3 is CASTWGRNSGNTIYF. In DNA, the CDR3 is TGTGCCAGCACCTGGGGGAGGAACTCTGGAAACACCATATATTTT.

On this clone itself: A junction end diverges from the germline sequence, so it may reflect a read error. This sample includes further DNA sequences coding for the same CDR3. The chain links TRBV10-3 to TRBJ2-3, with 8 positions matching TRBD1. Germline V lookup: CDR1 ENHRY, CDR2 SYGVKD. CDR3 size: 16 residues. As DNA, the CDR3 is TGCGCCATCAGTGAGTCACCGGGACAGGGCACAGATACGCAGTATTTT. Translating it yields CAISESPGQGTDTQYF.

The genes are TRBV19 and TRBJ2-6, with no clear D. Germline-derived CDR1 and CDR2 are LNHDA and SQIVND (reference sequence). The V end was cut by 6 bases, the J end by 0 bases, with 9 bases between. This CDR3 spans 15 amino acids. CDR3 sequence: CASSPQSSGANVLTF. Written as DNA, the CDR3 is TGTGCCAGTAGCCCACAGAGCTCTGGGGCCAACGTCCTGACTTTC.

This chain uses TRBV5-1 with TRBJ2-5, with 9 bases lining up with TRBD1. The germline gives CDR1 SGHRS, CDR2 YFSETQ. V trimming: 4 bases; J trimming: 5 bases; junction bases outside the gene matches: 12. This CDR3 comprises 16 residues. CDR3 sequence reads: CASSPEGTGIRETQYF. In nucleotides, the CDR3 is TGCGCCAGCAGCCCGGAGGGGACAGGGATAAGGGAGACCCAGTACTTC.

The CDR3 loop is CASSHRGADTQYF. In DNA, the CDR3 is TGTGCCAGCAGCCACAGGGGGGCAGATACGCAGTATTTT. The chain employs TRBV28 and TRBJ2-3; 8 bases are a match to TRBD1. V was clipped by 6 bases and J by 4 bases; unmatched bases: 3. CDR3 length equals 13 residues. The germline gives CDR1 MDHEN, CDR2 SYDVKM.

This chain connects TRBV29-1 to TRBJ2-5, with 9 bases lining up with TRBD2. The tail of the sequence fits TRBJ2-7 better, so the J call may be wrong. The CDR3 has 16 amino acids. Germline V lookup: CDR1 SQVTM, CDR2 ANQGSEA. CDR3 sequence reads: CSVEIMVAGAIYEQYF. In DNA, the CDR3 is TGCAGCGTTGAAATCATGGTAGCGGGAGCGATCTACGAGCAGTACTTC.

This chain links TRBV11-2 with TRBJ2-5, with 7 bases fitting TRBD2. CDR3 length: 13 amino acids. Unmatched junction bases numbered 4, after V lost 5 bases and J lost 4 bases. Germline loops: CDR1 SGHAT, CDR2 FQNNGV. Written as DNA, the CDR3 is TGTGCCAGCAGCCTCCGACTAGCAGAGACCCAGTACTTC. Its translation is CASSLRLAETQYF.

This chain connects TRBV6-1 to TRBJ2-7; TRBD1 agrees at 7 bases. V dropped 6 bases and J dropped 3; count of bases not matched to a gene: 5. The CDR3 spans 13 residues. Germline lookup yields CDR1 MNHNS and CDR2 SASEGT. CDR3 protein: CASRGDRLYEQYF. The CDR3 DNA follows: TGTGCCAGCAGGGGGGACAGACTCTACGAGCAGTACTTC.

V gene TRBV6-6 combines with J gene TRBJ1-1; D is possibly TRBD1 (5 bases). Trimming removed 0 bases at V and 9 bases at J, with 17 bases between. Germline V gene sequence: CDR1 MNHNY, CDR2 SVGAGI (reference sequence). The CDR3 consists of 15 residues. Here the CDR3 reads CASSYSDLGREKAFF. The DNA of the CDR3 is TGTGCCAGCAGTTACTCCGATCTGGGGCGGGAGAAAGCTTTCTTT.

This clone came up once. The chain employs TRBV14 and TRBJ1-3, with D unresolved. CDR1 SGHDN and CDR2 FVKESK come from the germline V gene. Trimming stripped 4 bases from V and 2 bases from J, with 15 bases between. This CDR3 comprises 16 residues. The CDR3 bases are TGTGCCAGCAGCCTCGCCGGAGTAACGGCTGGAAACACCATATATTTT. This codes for CASSLAGVTAGNTIYF.

This clone was counted once. This chain joins TRBV5-4 and TRBJ2-3; perhaps TRBD2 as D (6 bases). The V and J ends lost 2 bases and 0 bases respectively, with 7 bases between them. Germline V gene lookup returns CDR1 SGHNT and CDR2 YYREEE (reference sequence). The CDR3 contains 14 residues. The CDR3 region has the DNA TGTGCCAGCAGCTTAGGGAGGAGCACAGATACGCAGTATTTT. It is translated as CASSLGRSTDTQYF.

The chain recombines TRBV11-2 with TRBJ2-5; 9 bases match TRBD1. V shed 5 bases and J 1 base; nucleotides not matched to a gene: 17. There are 19 residues in the CDR3. The V gene's germline CDR1 is SGHAT and CDR2 FQNNGV. This chain's CDR3 is CASSPKFWSGTGIQETQYF. Written as DNA, the CDR3 is TGTGCCAGCAGCCCAAAGTTCTGGAGCGGGACAGGGATCCAAGAGACCCAGTACTTC. Together with reference TRBV11-2 and TRBJ2-5, the CDR3 gives the full variable domain: EAGVAQSPRYKIIEKRQSVAFWCNPISGHATLYWYQQILGQGPKLLIQFQNNGVVDDSQLPKDRFSAERLKGVDSTLKIQPAKLEDSAVYLCASSPKFWSGTGIQETQYFGPGTRLLVL.

This rearrangement joins TRBV29-1 to TRBJ1-5, with D possibly TRBD1 on 5 matching bases. CDR1 and CDR2 from the germline V gene are SQVTM and ANQGSEA. The germline V and J ends were trimmed by 5 bases and 0 bases, with 8 bases remaining between them. CDR3 length: 13 residues. The CDR3 DNA sequence: TGCAGCGTTAGGGACTCTAGCAATCAGCCCCAGCATTTT. Amino acids: CSVRDSSNQPQHF.

This clone has a single count. This rearrangement joins TRBV7-2 to TRBJ1-2; 7 bases align to TRBD1. The CDR3 runs to 13 residues. The trim removed 3 bases at V and 4 bases at J, leaving 2 bases unmatched. Per germline, CDR1 SGHTA and CDR2 FQGNSA. DNA of the CDR3: TGTGCCAGCAGCTTGACAGGGCTCTATGGCTACACCTTC. As protein: CASSLTGLYGYTF.

This clone occurred once. V gene TRBV5-1 combines with J gene TRBJ1-4; the match to TRBD1 covers 9 bases. The CDR3 has 15 residues. Germline V gene data show CDR1 as SGHRS and CDR2 as YFSETQ. With V trimmed by 4 bases and J by 2 bases, 3 bases remained unmatched. CDR3 in DNA: TGCGCCAGCAGCGTGGGACAGGGCACTAATGAAAAACTGTTTTTT. It specifies CASSVGQGTNEKLFF. Full variable domain (missing parts from reference TRBV5-1 and TRBJ1-4): KAGVTQTPRYLIKTRGQQVTLSCSPISGHRSVSWYQQTPGQGLQFLFEYFSETQRNKGNFPGRFSGRQFSNSRSEMNVSTLELGDSALYLCASSVGQGTNEKLFFGSGTQLSVL.

The gene calls are TRBV2 and TRBJ2-1; TRBD2 agrees at 9 bases. V was pared by 2 bases and J by 0 bases, with 5 bases of the junction left unmatched. The CDR3 consists of 17 residues. Germline CDR1 and CDR2: SNHLY and FYNNEI. This CDR3 is CASSEQSGRSSYNEQFF. The CDR3 DNA sequence: TGTGCCAGCAGTGAACAGAGCGGGAGGAGCTCCTACAATGAGCAGTTCTTC.

The rearrangement links TRBV6-6 to TRBJ1-3; no firm D call. Germline V gene sequence: CDR1 MNHNY, CDR2 SVGAGI (reference sequence). This CDR3 spans 14 amino acids. V shed 6 bases and J shed 0 bases, with 9 bases lying between them. CDR3 DNA sequence: TGTGCCAGCAGGGTCGGTGACTCTGGAAACACCATATATTTT. Protein product: CASRVGDSGNTIYF.

In the case of this clone: One junction end does not reproduce the germline sequence, and a read error may be involved. The CDR3 DNA follows: TGTGCCAGCAGTTCCTCCCGCCAGTATCCCACCCAGTTC. This sequence encodes CASSSSRQYPTQF. V is TRBV6-5 and J is TRBJ1-2; D unclear. Germline V gene sequence: CDR1 MNHEY, CDR2 SVGAGI. This CDR3 has 13 residues.

Here the CDR3 reads CASSPQGQGYNEQFF. DNA for the CDR3: TGTGCCAGCTCACCACAAGGACAGGGATACAATGAGCAGTTCTTC. The rearrangement links TRBV18 to TRBJ2-1, with 8 bases identical to TRBD1. The CDR3 has 15 amino acids. With 1 base clipped from V and 4 bases from J, the junction kept 3 bases outside the gene matches. Per germline, CDR1 KGHSH and CDR2 LQKENI.

The rearrangement links TRBV7-2 to TRBJ2-7; 7 bases align to TRBD1. V was pared by 7 bases and J by 3 bases, with 9 bases of the junction left unmatched. Germline CDR1 reads SGHTA; CDR2 reads FQGNSA. This CDR3 region has 14 residues. The CDR3 bases are TGTGCCAGCACCAAGGTGCCAGGGGGCTACGAGCAGTACTTC. It encodes CASTKVPGGYEQYF. Filled out from reference TRBV7-2 and TRBJ2-7, the complete variable domain reads GAGVSQSPSNKVTEKGKDVELRCDPISGHTALYWYRQSLGQGLEFLIYFQGNSAPDKSGLPSDRFSAERTGGSVSTLTIQRTQQEDSAVYLCASTKVPGGYEQYFGPGTRLTVT.

This chain connects TRBV27 to TRBJ1-5; D is possibly TRBD1 (6 bases). With 6 bases removed from V and 2 bases from J, the gap between germline ends came to 14 bases. Per germline, CDR1 MNHEY and CDR2 SMNVEV (reference sequence). The CDR3 consists of 15 residues. Here the CDR3 reads CASRGGGTGNQPQHF. For the CDR3, the DNA is TGTGCCAGCAGGGGAGGGGGGACTGGCAATCAGCCCCAGCATTTT.

The chain is built from TRBV15 and TRBJ2-7; TRBD2 agrees at 10 bases. CDR3 length equals 17 residues. With 5 bases clipped from V and 4 bases from J, the junction kept 14 bases outside the gene matches. Germline V gene sequence: CDR1 LNHNV, CDR2 YYDKDF (reference sequence). The CDR3 sequence is CATSPRPPSGSRYEQYF. CDR3 DNA sequence: TGTGCCACCAGCCCCCGACCCCCTAGCGGGAGTAGGTACGAGCAGTACTTC. The variable domain in full, with the rest retrieved from reference TRBV15 and TRBJ2-7, is DAMVIQNPRYQVTQFGKPVTLSCSQTLNHNVMYWYQQKSSQAPKLLFHYYDKDFNNEADTPDNFQSRRPNTSFCFLDIRSPGLGDTAMYLCATSPRPPSGSRYEQYFGPGTRLTVT.

The J gene is TRBJ1-1, the V gene TRBV18; D may be TRBD1 (6 bases). The CDR3 contains 13 residues. Germline-derived CDR1 and CDR2 are KGHSH and LQKENI. V was trimmed by 5 bases and J by 0 bases, leaving 7 bases between them. CDR3 bases: TGTGCCAGCTCAGGACAGATGAACACTGAAGCTTTCTTT. Translated, it gives CASSGQMNTEAFF.